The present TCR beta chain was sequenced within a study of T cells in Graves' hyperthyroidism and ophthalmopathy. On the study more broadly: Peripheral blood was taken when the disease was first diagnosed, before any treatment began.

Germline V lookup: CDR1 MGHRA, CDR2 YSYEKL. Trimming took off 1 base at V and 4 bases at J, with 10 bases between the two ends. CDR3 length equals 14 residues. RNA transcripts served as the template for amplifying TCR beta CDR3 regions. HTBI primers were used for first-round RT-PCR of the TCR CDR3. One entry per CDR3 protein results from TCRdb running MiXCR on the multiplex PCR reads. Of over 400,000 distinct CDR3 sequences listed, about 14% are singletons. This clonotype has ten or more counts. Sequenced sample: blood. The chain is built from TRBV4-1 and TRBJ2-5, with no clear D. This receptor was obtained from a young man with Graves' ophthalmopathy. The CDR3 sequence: CASSQAKGAETQYF. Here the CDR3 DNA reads TGCGCCAGCAGCCAAGCTAAGGGTGCAGAGACCCAGTACTTC.